This T cell receptor (beta chain) derives from a study of T cells in Graves' hyperthyroidism and ophthalmopathy. Study findings and constraints: Blood also contained most expanded thyroid clonotypes above 0.001.

This clonotype came up many times. Its antigen is currently unknown. Germline trimming cut 6 bases from V and 6 bases from J; bases unmatched to any gene: 10. CDR1 is DFQATT and CDR2 is SNEGSKA in the germline V gene (reference sequence). This CDR3 spans 14 amino acids. What was amplified from RNA transcripts were TCR beta CDR3 regions. The HTBI primer set served for first-round RT-PCR of the TCR CDR3. TCRdb itself ran the multiplex PCR reads through MiXCR, one entry per CDR3 protein. The data show some 370,000 distinct CDR3 sequences, with approximately 18% seen just once and around a third held by the top ten.

The sequence came from a woman in her 30s with Graves' hyperthyroidism that later progressed to Graves' ophthalmopathy. The sample consisted of blood. The V and J genes are TRBV20-1 and TRBJ1-5, with TRBD1 matching over 8 bases. As DNA, the CDR3 is TGCAGTGCCCGGACAGGGAGTTATGGTCAGCCCCAGCATTTT. It codes for CSARTGSYGQPQHF.